This TCR beta chain was identified in a study of cytomegalovirus exposure and HLA in healthy donors. Study-wide points: Differences between HLA loci emerged in a later analysis of TCR association rates, with DRB1 most and HLA-C fewest. One variant, a missense change in DCLRE1C, was linked in a later analysis to TCR beta V- and J-gene trimming. Generally TCR sequences proved uncommon, though certain public TCRs appeared in numerous donors.

Worth noting for this clone: Its specificity is unknown.

The CDR3 loop spans 12 amino acids. The V end was cut by 7 bases, the J end by 7 bases, with 14 bases between. Per germline, CDR1 SGHRS and CDR2 YFSETQ. The PCR ran on 60 Vbeta and 13 Jbeta primers. Produced via immunoSEQ multiplex PCR; TCRdb's table is partial and in-frame only. The table records about 84,000 clones, 55% to 65% of them present only once. The sequence derives from a woman in her thirties or forties in good health and CMV-seropositive. This chain links TRBV5-1 with TRBJ1-1; D is uncertain. The sample was PBMCs. The DNA of the CDR3 is TGCGCCAGCGCACTGGAGTTAGGTGAAGCTTTCTTT. This translates into CASALELGEAFF.